This T cell receptor (beta chain) derives from a study of T cell responses to AZD1222 COVID-19 vaccine. Concerning this clone: The target antigen is unknown.

Sequencing was performed with immunoSEQ multiplex PCR; in TCRdb, only in-frame clones are kept and a portion is missing. The table shows roughly 260,000 clones, with more than 80% occurring only once. Whole-study results and caveats: The number of AZD1222 recipients seropositive at baseline was only five or six.

Sequences were derived from peripheral blood, sampled on day 0 of AZD1222 vaccination. This receptor was obtained from an adult in good health.

This CDR3 is CASSYSSGAYGYTF. CDR3 in DNA: TGTGCCAGCAGTTACTCTAGTGGGGCATATGGCTACACCTTC. The chain recombines TRBV6-5 with TRBJ1-2; the D gene is possibly TRBD1 (5 bases). This CDR3 has 14 residues. The germline V and J ends were trimmed by 0 bases and 5 bases, with 10 bases remaining between them. The germline CDR1 and CDR2 sequences are MNHEY and SVGAGI.